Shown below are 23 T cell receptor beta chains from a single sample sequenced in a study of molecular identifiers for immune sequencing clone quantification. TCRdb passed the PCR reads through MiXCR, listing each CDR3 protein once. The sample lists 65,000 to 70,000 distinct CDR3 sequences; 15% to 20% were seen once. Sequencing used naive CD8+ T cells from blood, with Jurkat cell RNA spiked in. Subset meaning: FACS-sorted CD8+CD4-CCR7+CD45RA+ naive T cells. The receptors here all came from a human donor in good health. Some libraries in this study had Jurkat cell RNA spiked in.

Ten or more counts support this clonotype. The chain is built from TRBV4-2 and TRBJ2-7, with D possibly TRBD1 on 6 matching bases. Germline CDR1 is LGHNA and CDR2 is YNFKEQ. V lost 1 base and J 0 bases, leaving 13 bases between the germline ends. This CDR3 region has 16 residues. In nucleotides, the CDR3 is TGTGCCAGCAGCCAAGCAGGGGCCGGGTTCTCCTACGAGCAGTACTTC. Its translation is CASSQAGAGFSYEQYF.

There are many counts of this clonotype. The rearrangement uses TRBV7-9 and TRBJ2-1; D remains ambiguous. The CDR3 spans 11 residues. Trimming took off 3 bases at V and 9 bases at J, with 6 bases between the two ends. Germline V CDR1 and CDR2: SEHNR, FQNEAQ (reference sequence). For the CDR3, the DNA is TGTGCCAGCAGCTTCACCGGTGAGCAGTTCTTC. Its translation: CASSFTGEQFF.

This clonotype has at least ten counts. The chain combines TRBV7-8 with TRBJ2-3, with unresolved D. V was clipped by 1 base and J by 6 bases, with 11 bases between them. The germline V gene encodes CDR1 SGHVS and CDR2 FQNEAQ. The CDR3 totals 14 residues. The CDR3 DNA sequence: TGTGCCAGCAGCTTAGACTCATTGGGGGATACGCAGTATTTT. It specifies CASSLDSLGDTQYF.

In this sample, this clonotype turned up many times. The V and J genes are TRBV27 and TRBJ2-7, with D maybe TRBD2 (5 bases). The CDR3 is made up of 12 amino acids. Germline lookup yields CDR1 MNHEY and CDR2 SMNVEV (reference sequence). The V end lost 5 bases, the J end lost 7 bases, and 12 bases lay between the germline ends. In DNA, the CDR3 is TGTGCCAGCAGTCTTATGACGGGGGAGCAGTACTTC. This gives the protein CASSLMTGEQYF.

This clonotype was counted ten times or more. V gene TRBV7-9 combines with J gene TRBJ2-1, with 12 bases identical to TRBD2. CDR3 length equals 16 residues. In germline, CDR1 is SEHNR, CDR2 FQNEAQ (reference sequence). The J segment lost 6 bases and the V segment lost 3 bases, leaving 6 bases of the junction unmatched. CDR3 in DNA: TGTGCCAGCAGCTTCTCTAGCGGGAGGGGTGGCAATGAGCAGTTCTTC. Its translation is CASSFSSGRGGNEQFF.

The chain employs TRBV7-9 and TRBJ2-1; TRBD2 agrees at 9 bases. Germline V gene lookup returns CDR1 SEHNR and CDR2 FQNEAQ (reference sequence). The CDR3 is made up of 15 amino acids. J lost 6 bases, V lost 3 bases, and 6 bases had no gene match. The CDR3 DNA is TGTGCCAGCAGCTTTGTAGCGGGAGTCTTCAATGAGCAGTTCTTC. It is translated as CASSFVAGVFNEQFF.

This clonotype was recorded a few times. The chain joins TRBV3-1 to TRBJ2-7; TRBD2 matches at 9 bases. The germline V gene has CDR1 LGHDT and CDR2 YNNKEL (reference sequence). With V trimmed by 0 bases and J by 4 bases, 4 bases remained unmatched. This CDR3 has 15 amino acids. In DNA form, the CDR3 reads TGTGCCAGCAGCCAAGAACCACTAGCGGGTTACGAGCAGTACTTC. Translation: CASSQEPLAGYEQYF.

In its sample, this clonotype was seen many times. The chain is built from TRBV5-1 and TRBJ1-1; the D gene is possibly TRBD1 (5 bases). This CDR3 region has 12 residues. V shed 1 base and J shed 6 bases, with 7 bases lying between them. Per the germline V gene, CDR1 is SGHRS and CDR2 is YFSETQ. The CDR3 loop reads CASSLLGAEAFF. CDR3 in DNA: TGCGCCAGCAGCTTGCTAGGGGCTGAAGCTTTCTTT.

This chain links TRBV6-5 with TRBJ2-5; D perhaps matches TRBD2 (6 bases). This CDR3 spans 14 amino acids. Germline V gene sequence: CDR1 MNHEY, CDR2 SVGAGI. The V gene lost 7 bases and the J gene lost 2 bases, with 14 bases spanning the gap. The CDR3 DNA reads TGTGCCAGCACCCAGGATAGCGGACAAGAGACCCAGTACTTC. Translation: CASTQDSGQETQYF.

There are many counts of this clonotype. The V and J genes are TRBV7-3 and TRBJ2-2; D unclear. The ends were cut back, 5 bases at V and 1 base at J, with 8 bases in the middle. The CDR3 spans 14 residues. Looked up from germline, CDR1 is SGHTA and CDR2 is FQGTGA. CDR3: CASSPAGNTGELFF. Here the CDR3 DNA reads TGTGCCAGCAGCCCGGCAGGGAACACCGGGGAGCTGTTTTTT.

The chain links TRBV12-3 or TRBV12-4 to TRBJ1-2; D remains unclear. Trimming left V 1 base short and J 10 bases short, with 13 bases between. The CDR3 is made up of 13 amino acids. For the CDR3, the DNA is TGTGCCAGCAGTTTAGGGGAGCTCGGCGACTACACCTTC. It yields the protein CASSLGELGDYTF.

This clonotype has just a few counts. Written as DNA, the CDR3 is TGTGCCAGTAGTGCTGGGTCGATGCACTACGAGCAGTACTTC. As protein: CASSAGSMHYEQYF. The chain recombines TRBV19 with TRBJ2-7; D unresolved. The germline CDR1 and CDR2 sequences are LNHDA and SQIVND (reference sequence). The CDR3 extends over 14 amino acids. Trimming left V 5 bases short and J 3 bases short, with 14 bases between.

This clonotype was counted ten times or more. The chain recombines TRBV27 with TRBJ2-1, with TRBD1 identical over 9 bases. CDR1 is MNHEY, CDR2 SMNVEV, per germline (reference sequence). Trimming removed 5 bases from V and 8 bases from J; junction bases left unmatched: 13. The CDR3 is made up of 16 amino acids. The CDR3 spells CASSQGGTGIFDEQFF. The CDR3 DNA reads TGTGCCAGCAGTCAAGGAGGGACAGGGATTTTTGATGAGCAGTTCTTC.

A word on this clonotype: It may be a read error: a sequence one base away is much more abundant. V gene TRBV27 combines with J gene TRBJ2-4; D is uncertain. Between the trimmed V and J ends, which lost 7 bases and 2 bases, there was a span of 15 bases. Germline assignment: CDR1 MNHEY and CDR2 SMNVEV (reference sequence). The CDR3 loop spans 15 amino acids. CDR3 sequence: CASNEWIPSKNIQYF. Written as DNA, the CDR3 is TGTGCCAGCAACGAGTGGATACCCTCCAAAAACATTCAGTACTTC.

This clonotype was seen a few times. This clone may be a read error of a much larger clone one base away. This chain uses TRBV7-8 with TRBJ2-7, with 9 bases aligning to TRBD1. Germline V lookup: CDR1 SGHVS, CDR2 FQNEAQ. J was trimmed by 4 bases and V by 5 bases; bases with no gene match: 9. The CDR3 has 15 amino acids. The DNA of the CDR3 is TGTGCCAGCAGCCACAGGGGGCCCGCGCCTTACGAGCAGTACTTC. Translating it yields CASSHRGPAPYEQYF. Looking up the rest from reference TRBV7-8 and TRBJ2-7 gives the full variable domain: GAGVSQSPRYKVAKRGQDVALRCDPISGHVSLFWYQQALGQGPEFLTYFQNEAQLDKSGLPSDRFFAERPEGSVSTLKIQRTQQEDSAVYLCASSHRGPAPYEQYFGPGTRLTVT.

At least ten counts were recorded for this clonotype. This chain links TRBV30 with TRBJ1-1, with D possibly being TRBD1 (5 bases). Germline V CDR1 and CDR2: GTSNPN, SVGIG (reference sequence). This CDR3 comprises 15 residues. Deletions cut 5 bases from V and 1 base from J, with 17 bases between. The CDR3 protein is CAWGGILASNTEAFF. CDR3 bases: TGTGCCTGGGGGGGGATATTGGCCTCGAACACTGAAGCTTTCTTT.

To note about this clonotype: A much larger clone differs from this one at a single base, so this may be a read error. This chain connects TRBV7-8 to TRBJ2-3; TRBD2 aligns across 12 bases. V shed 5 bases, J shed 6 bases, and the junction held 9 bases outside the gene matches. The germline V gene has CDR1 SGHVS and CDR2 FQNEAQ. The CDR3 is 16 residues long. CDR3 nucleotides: TGTGCCAGCAGCCTCCTAGCGGGAGGGAATGCGGATACGCAGTATTTT. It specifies CASSLLAGGNADTQYF.

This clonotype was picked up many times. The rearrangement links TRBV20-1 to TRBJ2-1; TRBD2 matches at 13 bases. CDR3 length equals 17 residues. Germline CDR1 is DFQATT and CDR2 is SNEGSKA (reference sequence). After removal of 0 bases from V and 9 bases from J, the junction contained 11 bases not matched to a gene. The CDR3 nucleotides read TGCAGTGCTAGAGACAAGGAAACTAGCGGGAGGGCCATTGAGCAGTTCTTC. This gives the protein CSARDKETSGRAIEQFF.

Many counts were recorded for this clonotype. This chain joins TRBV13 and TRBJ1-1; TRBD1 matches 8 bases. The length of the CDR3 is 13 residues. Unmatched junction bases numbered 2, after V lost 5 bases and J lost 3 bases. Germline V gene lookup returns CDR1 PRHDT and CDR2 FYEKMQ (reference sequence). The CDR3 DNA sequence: TGTGCCAGCAGCCCACAGGGGGACACTGAAGCTTTCTTT. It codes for CASSPQGDTEAFF.

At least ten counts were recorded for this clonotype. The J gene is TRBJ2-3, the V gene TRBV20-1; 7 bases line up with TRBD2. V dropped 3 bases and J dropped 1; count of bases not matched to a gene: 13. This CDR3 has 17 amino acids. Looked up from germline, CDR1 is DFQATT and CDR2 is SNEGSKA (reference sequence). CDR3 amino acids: CSASIIELALGTDTQYF. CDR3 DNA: TGCAGTGCTAGTATCATAGAACTAGCGTTGGGCACAGATACGCAGTATTTT.

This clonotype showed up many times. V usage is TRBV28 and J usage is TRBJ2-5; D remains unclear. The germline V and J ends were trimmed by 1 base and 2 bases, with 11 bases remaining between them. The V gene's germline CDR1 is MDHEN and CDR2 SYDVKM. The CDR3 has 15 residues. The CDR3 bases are TGTGCCAGCAGTTTATTTTGGCCAAAGCAAGAGACCCAGTACTTC. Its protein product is CASSLFWPKQETQYF.

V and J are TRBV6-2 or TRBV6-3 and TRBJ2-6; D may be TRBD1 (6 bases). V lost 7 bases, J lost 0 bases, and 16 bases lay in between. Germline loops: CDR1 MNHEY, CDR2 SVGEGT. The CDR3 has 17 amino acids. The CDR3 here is CASNGQIPSSGANVLTF. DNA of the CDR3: TGTGCCAGCAATGGACAGATACCCTCCTCTGGGGCCAACGTCCTGACTTTC.

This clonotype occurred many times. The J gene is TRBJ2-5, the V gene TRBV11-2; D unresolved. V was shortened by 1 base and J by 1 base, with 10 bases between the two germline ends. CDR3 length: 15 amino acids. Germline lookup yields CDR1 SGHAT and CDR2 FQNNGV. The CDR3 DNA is TGTGCCAGCAGCTTAGGAGACTTGTTCCAAGAGACCCAGTACTTC. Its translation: CASSLGDLFQETQYF.